The clone carrying this TCR beta chain was picked up a small number of times. The data derive from a study of T cell responses to AZD1222 COVID-19 vaccine. V lost 4 bases, J lost 9 bases, and 22 bases lay in between. Germline V CDR1 and CDR2: SGHRS, YFSETQ. The CDR3 consists of 16 residues. Some clones are missing from TCRdb's copy, which holds only in-frame ones; the method was immunoSEQ multiplex PCR. The data show tens of thousands of clones, approximately 89% seen once. The sequences come from peripheral blood, collected 28 days after the second AZD1222 dose. The source is an adult who received the AZD1222 COVID-19 vaccine. This chain uses TRBV5-1 with TRBJ1-4, with a weak D call TRBD1 (6 bases). The CDR3 DNA is TGCGCCAGCAGCCCCGTCCAGGGGAGTATGGAACAAAAACTGTTTTTT. This sequence encodes CASSPVQGSMEQKLFF.